These 14 T cell receptor beta chains were sequenced from one sample in a study of cytomegalovirus exposure and HLA in healthy donors. Primers for the PCR totalled 60 Vbeta and 13 Jbeta. The table came from immunoSEQ multiplex PCR; TCRdb's copy has only in-frame clones and leaves some out. The sample has about 160,000 clones; roughly three quarters are singletons. Sequenced material: PBMCs. Receptors originate from a man aged 60-69 years in good health and CMV-seronegative.

There are a few counts of this clone. The same CDR3 is also encoded by other DNA sequences in this sample. The chain couples TRBV19 to TRBJ2-1, with TRBD2 identical over 10 bases. Germline-derived CDR1 and CDR2 are LNHDA and SQIVND (reference sequence). Germline trimming cut 2 bases from V and 1 base from J; bases unmatched to any gene: 2. This CDR3 region has 16 residues. The CDR3 spells CASSISAGGSYNEQFF. In nucleotides, the CDR3 is TGTGCCAGTAGTATATCAGCGGGAGGGTCCTACAATGAGCAGTTCTTC.

Written as DNA, the CDR3 is TGTGCCAGTAGTACCCGACAGGGTGGGGGTCGCAATCAGCCCCAGCATTTT. It specifies CASSTRQGGGRNQPQHF. The chain combines TRBV19 with TRBJ1-5; 7 positions agree with TRBD1. The CDR3 runs 17 residues. Losses at the gene ends were 4 bases for V and 2 bases for J; bases not matched to a gene: 11. Germline CDR1 reads LNHDA; CDR2 reads SQIVND (reference sequence).

The chain carries TRBV7-2 and TRBJ2-3; D ambiguous. Germline CDR1 is SGHTA and CDR2 is FQGNSA. Trimming left V 1 base short and J 0 bases short, with 5 bases between. This CDR3 has 14 amino acids. CDR3 in DNA: TGTGCCAGCAGCTTAGGAACTAGCACAGATACGCAGTATTTT. Translation: CASSLGTSTDTQYF.

Only a few counts were recorded for this clone. The chain carries TRBV6-1 and TRBJ1-4; D may be TRBD1 (6 bases). From germline, CDR1 is MNHNS and CDR2 SASEGT. This CDR3 region has 15 residues. V dropped 0 bases and J dropped 8 bases, with 13 bases sitting between them. The chain's CDR3 is CASSEAWGRYEKLFF. CDR3 DNA: TGTGCCAGCAGTGAAGCCTGGGGGCGGTACGAAAAACTGTTTTTT.

The V call is TRBV6-5, the J call TRBJ1-1; D is uncertain. V lost 7 bases and J 4 bases, leaving 13 bases between the germline ends. Looked up from germline, CDR1 is MNHEY and CDR2 is SVGAGI. The CDR3 sequence is 13 residues long. CDR3 protein: CASTETAGTEAFF. Here the CDR3 DNA reads TGTGCCAGCACGGAGACGGCGGGCACTGAAGCTTTCTTT.

The rearrangement uses TRBV5-1 and TRBJ2-2; the match to TRBD2 covers 7 bases. Germline CDR1 SGHRS, CDR2 YFSETQ. CDR3 size: 15 residues. With 6 bases clipped from V and 0 bases from J, the junction kept 5 bases outside the gene matches. CDR3 coding DNA: TGCGCCAGCACTCGGGACTACGCGAACACCGGGGAGCTGTTTTTT. Encoded protein: CASTRDYANTGELFF.

V and J are TRBV28 and TRBJ1-2, with TRBD1 matching over 9 bases. Germline V gives CDR1 MDHEN, CDR2 SYDVKM. CDR3 size: 15 residues. The trim removed 2 bases at V and 6 bases at J, leaving 7 bases unmatched. This CDR3 is CASSLNPGQGNGYTF. In nucleotides, the CDR3 is TGTGCCAGCAGTTTAAACCCGGGACAGGGTAATGGCTACACCTTC.

The DNA for the CDR3 is TGTGCCAGCACCTCAGCTCGGTGGGGGGTGGGCTACGAGCAGTACTTC. Its protein is CASTSARWGVGYEQYF. The J gene is TRBJ2-7, the V gene TRBV28, with D maybe TRBD2 (6 bases). Trimming stripped 7 bases from V and 3 bases from J, with 22 bases between. CDR3 length: 16 amino acids. Germline values: CDR1 MDHEN, CDR2 SYDVKM.

The chain uses TRBV7-3 and TRBJ1-1, with D hard to call. V was pared by 4 bases and J by 3 bases, with 9 bases between. The CDR3 loop spans 13 amino acids. Germline V gene sequence: CDR1 SGHTA, CDR2 FQGTGA. The CDR3 reads CASSSRRDTEAFF. For the CDR3, the DNA is TGTGCCAGCAGCTCTAGACGGGACACTGAAGCTTTCTTT.

The chain employs TRBV13 and TRBJ2-7, with D perhaps matching TRBD2 (6 bases). There are 14 residues in the CDR3. Germline-derived CDR1 and CDR2 are PRHDT and FYEKMQ (reference sequence). Deletions cut 5 bases from V and 4 bases from J, with 15 bases between. The CDR3 DNA is TGTGCCAGCAGCACACGGGGGTTCCCTTACGAGCAGTACTTC. Translating gives CASSTRGFPYEQYF.

This clone was counted a single time. This chain joins TRBV30 and TRBJ1-5, with D possibly TRBD1 on 5 matching bases. V was pared by 0 bases and J by 0 bases, with 9 bases between. Germline V gives CDR1 GTSNPN, CDR2 SVGIG (reference sequence). This CDR3 is 15 amino acids long. The CDR3: CAWSVGAYSNQPQHF. The CDR3 bases are TGTGCCTGGAGTGTAGGGGCGTATAGCAATCAGCCCCAGCATTTT.

This chain connects TRBV28 to TRBJ2-5; TRBD1 aligns across 8 bases. Germline V gene data show CDR1 as MDHEN and CDR2 as SYDVKM. The V segment lost 5 bases and the J segment 2 bases; nucleotides outside the gene matches: 7. The CDR3 is 15 residues long. The CDR3 sequence is CASSPSQGAQETQYF. The DNA for the CDR3 is TGTGCCAGCAGTCCATCCCAGGGGGCACAAGAGACCCAGTACTTC.

This chain uses TRBV4-3 with TRBJ1-5; D might be TRBD1 (5 bases). The CDR3 sequence is 15 residues long. V shed 0 bases and J shed 5 bases, with 11 bases lying between them. The V gene's germline CDR1 is LGHNA and CDR2 YSLEER. The CDR3 bases are TGCGCCAGCAGCCAAGATTCGGCAGGGTATCAGCCCCAGCATTTT. This sequence encodes CASSQDSAGYQPQHF.

Concerning this clone itself: This sample also contains other DNA sequences that code for the same CDR3. The chain links TRBV30 to TRBJ1-6; 10 positions agree with TRBD1. This CDR3 region has 15 residues. CDR1 and CDR2 from the germline V gene are GTSNPN and SVGIG (reference sequence). V gave up 2 bases and J gave up 9 bases; unmatched junction bases: 7. CDR3 coding DNA: TGTGCCTGGAGTAGAATCGGGACAGGGGTTTCACCCCTCCACTTT. As protein: CAWSRIGTGVSPLHF.